The T cell receptor (beta chain) described here comes from a study of T cell responses to AZD1222 COVID-19 vaccine. Overall study results and limits: Most donors were white British and more were female, and clonal diversity was possibly underestimated.

Germline V CDR1 and CDR2: ENHRY, SYGVKD. This CDR3 comprises 14 residues. Unmatched junction bases numbered 7, after V lost 10 bases and J lost 6 bases. In regard to this clone: The antigen remains undetermined.

TCRdb keeps only in-frame clones here, not all; method: immunoSEQ multiplex PCR. The sample contains 90,000 to 100,000 clones, roughly 90% of which appear only once. V usage is TRBV10-3 and J usage is TRBJ2-1, with 12 bases lining up with TRBD2. The clonotype was recovered from an adult who received the AZD1222 COVID-19 vaccine. The sample in question was peripheral blood, obtained 28 days after the second AZD1222 dose. The CDR3 DNA reads as TGTGCCACCTCCGGGACTAGCGGGCCCAATGAGCAGTTCTTC. It is translated as CATSGTSGPNEQFF.